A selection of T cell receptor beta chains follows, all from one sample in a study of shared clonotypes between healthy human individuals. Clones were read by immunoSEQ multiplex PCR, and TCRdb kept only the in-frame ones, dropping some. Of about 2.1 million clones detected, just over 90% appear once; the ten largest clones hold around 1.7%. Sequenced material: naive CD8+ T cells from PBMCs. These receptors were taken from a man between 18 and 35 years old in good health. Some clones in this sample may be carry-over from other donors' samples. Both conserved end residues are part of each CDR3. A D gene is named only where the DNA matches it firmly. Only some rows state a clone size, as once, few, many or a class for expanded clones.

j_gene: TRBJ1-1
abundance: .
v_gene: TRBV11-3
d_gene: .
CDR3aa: CASSLTQNTEAFF
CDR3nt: TGTGCCAGCAGCCTTACACAGAACACTGAAGCTTTCTTT

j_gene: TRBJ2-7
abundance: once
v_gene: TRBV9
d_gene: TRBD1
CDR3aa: CASSPWDSSYEQYF
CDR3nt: TGTGCCAGCAGCCCATGGGACAGCTCCTACGAGCAGTACTTC

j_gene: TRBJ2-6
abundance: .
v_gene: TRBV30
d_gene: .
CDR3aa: CAWSVRISGANVLTF
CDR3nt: TGTGCCTGGAGTGTTAGGATCTCTGGGGCCAACGTCCTGACTTTC

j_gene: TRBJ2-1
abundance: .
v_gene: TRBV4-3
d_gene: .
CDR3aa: CASSQVGYGRSSYNEQFF
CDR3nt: TGCGCCAGCAGCCAAGTGGGTTATGGTAGGAGCTCCTACAATGAGCAGTTCTTC

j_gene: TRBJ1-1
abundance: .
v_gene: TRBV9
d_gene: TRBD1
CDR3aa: CASSLRGASYTEAFF
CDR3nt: TGTGCCAGCAGCCTCAGGGGGGCCTCCTACACTGAAGCTTTCTTT

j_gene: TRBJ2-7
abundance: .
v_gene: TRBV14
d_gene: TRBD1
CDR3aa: CASSQTGGSEQYF
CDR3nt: TGTGCCAGCAGCCAGACAGGGGGTAGCGAGCAGTACTTC

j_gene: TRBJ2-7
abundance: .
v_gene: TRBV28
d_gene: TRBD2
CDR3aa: CASSYGLAGGYEQYF
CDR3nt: TGTGCCAGCAGTTATGGACTAGCGGGAGGTTACGAGCAGTACTTC

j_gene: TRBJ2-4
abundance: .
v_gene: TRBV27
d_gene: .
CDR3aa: CASMPAGTAKNIQYF
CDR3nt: TGTGCCAGCATGCCCGCCGGGACAGCCAAAAACATTCAGTACTTC

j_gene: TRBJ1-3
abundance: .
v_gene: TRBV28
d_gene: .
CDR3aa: CASSDHRESSGNTIYF
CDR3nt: TGTGCCAGCAGTGACCACAGGGAGAGCTCTGGAAACACCATATATTTT

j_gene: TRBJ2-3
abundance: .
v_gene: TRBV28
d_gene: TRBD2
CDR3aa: CASSPRSGRITDTQYF
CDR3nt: TGTGCCAGCTCCCCCCGGAGCGGGAGGATCACAGATACGCAGTATTTT

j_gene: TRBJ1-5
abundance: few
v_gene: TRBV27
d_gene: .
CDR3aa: CASSFSNQPQHF
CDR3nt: TGTGCCAGCAGTTTTAGCAATCAGCCCCAGCATTTT

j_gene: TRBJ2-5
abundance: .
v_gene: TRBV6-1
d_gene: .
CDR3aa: CASSYSGETQYF
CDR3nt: TGTGCCAGCAGTTATTCAGGCGAGACCCAGTACTTC

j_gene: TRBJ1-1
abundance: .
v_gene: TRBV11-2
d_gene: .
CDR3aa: CASKGVNTEAFF
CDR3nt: TGTGCCAGCAAGGGAGTTAACACTGAAGCTTTCTTT